A selection of T cell receptor beta chains follows, all from one sample in a study of OX40 agonist ivuxolimab in advanced cancers. This table comes from immunoSEQ multiplex PCR, and its TCRdb copy is limited to in-frame clones, with some not included. Among some 70,000 clones listed, about 85% were seen once. The specimen comprised CD4+ or CD8+ T cells sorted from blood, sampled in a trial of the OX40 agonist ivuxolimab. The receptors here all came from an adult with an advanced solid tumor such as melanoma, head and neck, liver or kidney cancer. CDR3s include the opening cysteine and the closing phenylalanine or tryptophan. A D gene is named only where the DNA matches it firmly. Clone size, where shown, is once, few, many, or a class for clones that have expanded.

length: 14
D: NA
J: TRBJ1-1
size: NA
V: TRBV5-1
DNA: TGCGCCAGCAGGCCTTTATCGGTGAACACTGAAGCTTTCTTT
CDR3: CASRPLSVNTEAFF

length: 17
D: TRBD1
J: TRBJ1-6
size: few
V: TRBV7-9
DNA: TGTGCCAGCAGCTTAGAGGGACAGGGGGTGTACAATTCACCCCTCCACTTT
CDR3: CASSLEGQGVYNSPLHF

length: 14
D: NA
J: TRBJ2-1
size: NA
V: TRBV18
DNA: TGTGCCAGCTCACCATCTAGCGGACAGGTAAAGCAGTTCTTC
CDR3: CASSPSSGQVKQFF

length: 15
D: TRBD1
J: TRBJ2-7
size: NA
V: TRBV6-6
DNA: TGTGCCAGCAGTGGCGACAGGGGGAACGTTTACGAGCAGTACTTC
CDR3: CASSGDRGNVYEQYF

length: 11
D: NA
J: TRBJ1-2
size: NA
V: TRBV29-1
DNA: TGCAGCGTTTTATGGAACTATGGCTACACCTTC
CDR3: CSVLWNYGYTF

length: 14
D: TRBD2
J: TRBJ2-1
size: NA
V: TRBV11-3
DNA: TGTGCCAGCAGAAATAGCGGGAAAGGTGATGAGCAGTTCTTC
CDR3: CASRNSGKGDEQFF

length: 13
D: NA
J: TRBJ2-3
size: NA
V: TRBV7-9
DNA: TGTGCCAGCAGCTTAAGGTTGGCAGATACGCAGTATTTT
CDR3: CASSLRLADTQYF

length: 14
D: TRBD1
J: TRBJ1-2
size: NA
V: TRBV5-1
DNA: TGCGCCAGCAGCTTACGAGGGACAGGGGACGGCTACACCTTC
CDR3: CASSLRGTGDGYTF

length: 15
D: NA
J: TRBJ2-7
size: NA
V: TRBV2
DNA: TGTGCCAGCAGTGATGTGCGTAGCGGCCCCTACGAGCAGTACTTC
CDR3: CASSDVRSGPYEQYF

length: 13
D: TRBD1
J: TRBJ2-7
size: once
V: TRBV10-3
DNA: TGTGCCATCAGTGGGGGACAGAACTACGAGCAGTACTTC
CDR3: CAISGGQNYEQYF

length: 14
D: TRBD1
J: TRBJ2-7
size: NA
V: TRBV6-5
DNA: TGTGCCAGCACTAAAAGGGGACAGCCCTACGAGCAGTACTTC
CDR3: CASTKRGQPYEQYF

length: 14
D: NA
J: TRBJ1-4
size: NA
V: TRBV11-2
DNA: TGTGCCAGCAGCTTCGGCAGGGTGAATGAAAAACTGTTTTTT
CDR3: CASSFGRVNEKLFF

length: 12
D: NA
J: TRBJ2-3
size: NA
V: TRBV2
DNA: TGTGCCAGCAGGGTACTAGCAGATACGCAGTATTTT
CDR3: CASRVLADTQYF

length: 14
D: NA
J: TRBJ2-1
size: few
V: TRBV27
DNA: TGTGCCAGCGGTCTTGGGGGTTACTACAATGAGCAGTTCTTC
CDR3: CASGLGGYYNEQFF

length: 14
D: TRBD1
J: TRBJ2-2
size: NA
V: TRBV5-1
DNA: TGCGCCAGCAGCCCGGGACAGCACACCGGGGAGCTGTTTTTT
CDR3: CASSPGQHTGELFF

length: 16
D: TRBD2
J: TRBJ2-3
size: NA
V: TRBV19
DNA: TGTGCCAGTAGTATAGGTCTAGCGGCAGGCACAGATACGCAGTATTTT
CDR3: CASSIGLAAGTDTQYF

length: 16
D: NA
J: TRBJ1-3
size: NA
V: TRBV19
DNA: NA
CDR3: CASTSAAVGSVNTIYF

length: 15
D: NA
J: TRBJ2-7
size: once
V: TRBV30
DNA: TGTGCCTGGAGTCGGTTCTGGGGGGCAATGTACGAGCAGTACTTC
CDR3: CAWSRFWGAMYEQYF

length: 15
D: TRBD1
J: TRBJ2-5
size: NA
V: TRBV7-6
DNA: TGTGCCAGCAGCCAGGGGGCACCGGCAAGGGAGACCCAGTACTTC
CDR3: CASSQGAPARETQYF

length: 15
D: TRBD2
J: TRBJ2-1
size: NA
V: TRBV6-4
DNA: TGTGCCAGCAGACTTAGCGGGAGGGAATTCGATGAGCAGTTCTTC
CDR3: CASRLSGREFDEQFF

length: 17
D: NA
J: TRBJ1-3
size: NA
V: TRBV6-1
DNA: TGTGCCAGCAGTGAAGCTCGTGGAGGACCCGTCGGAAACACCATATATTTT
CDR3: CASSEARGGPVGNTIYF

length: 16
D: NA
J: TRBJ1-5
size: NA
V: TRBV6-5
DNA: TGTGCCAGCAGTTACTCGATCCCCAGGGCTGGTCAGCCCCAGCATTTT
CDR3: CASSYSIPRAGQPQHF

length: 16
D: NA
J: TRBJ1-1
size: NA
V: TRBV7-2
DNA: TGTGCCAGCAGCCAAGATCTCACAGGGAAGAACACTGAAGCTTTCTTT
CDR3: CASSQDLTGKNTEAFF

length: 11
D: NA
J: TRBJ1-1
size: NA
V: TRBV18
DNA: TGTGCCAGCTCACCACTGACCGATGCTTTCTTT
CDR3: CASSPLTDAFF

length: 15
D: NA
J: TRBJ1-1
size: NA
V: TRBV15
DNA: TGTGCCACCAGCAGAGACAGGGACACAGGAACTGAAGCTTTCTTT
CDR3: CATSRDRDTGTEAFF

length: 15
D: TRBD2
J: TRBJ2-7
size: NA
V: TRBV7-2
DNA: TGTGCCAGCAGCCAAATAGCGGGCGTACCTTACGAGCAGTACTTC
CDR3: CASSQIAGVPYEQYF

length: 17
D: TRBD2
J: TRBJ2-7
size: once
V: TRBV18
DNA: TGTGCCAGCTCACCACCGGGACTAGCGGGAGGGCCTTCCGAGCAGTACTTC
CDR3: CASSPPGLAGGPSEQYF

length: 11
D: NA
J: TRBJ1-2
size: few
V: TRBV7-9
DNA: TGTGCCAGCAGCCTCGTCAGTGGCTACACCTTC
CDR3: CASSLVSGYTF

length: 16
D: TRBD1
J: TRBJ2-3
size: NA
V: TRBV5-1
DNA: TGCGCCAGCAGCCTAGGGACAGGGGGGTCCCAAGATACGCAGTATTTT
CDR3: CASSLGTGGSQDTQYF